The next 14 T cell receptor beta chains were all read from a single sample in a study of cytomegalovirus exposure and HLA in healthy donors. The primer mix had 60 Vbeta and 13 Jbeta primers. Only in-frame clones appear in the TCRdb table, and some are missing; sequencing was by immunoSEQ multiplex PCR. The ten top clones account for about 6%, within a sample of about 48,000 clones. The sequenced sample was PBMCs. Receptor source: a male donor in good health and CMV-seropositive.

The chain employs TRBV10-3 and TRBJ2-7, with D possibly being TRBD2 (6 bases). Trimming removed 10 bases from V and 3 bases from J, with 16 bases in between. The germline gives CDR1 ENHRY, CDR2 SYGVKD. CDR3 length equals 13 residues. CDR3 DNA sequence: TGTGCCACCGCGGAGGGACCCCACTACGAGCAGTACTTC. It translates to CATAEGPHYEQYF.

V gene TRBV6-1 combines with J gene TRBJ1-2, with TRBD1 matching 8 bases. Germline CDR1 and CDR2: MNHNS and SASEGT. V was pared by 1 base and J by 4 bases, with 5 bases of the junction left unmatched. The CDR3 sequence is 15 residues long. CDR3 protein: CASSEGAGGFYGYTF. The CDR3 DNA sequence: TGTGCCAGCAGTGAAGGGGCAGGGGGCTTCTATGGCTACACCTTC.

The chain recombines TRBV7-6 with TRBJ1-2, with D possibly matching TRBD1 (6 bases). Germline loops: CDR1 SGHVS, CDR2 FNYEAQ. This CDR3 region has 14 residues. V lost 1 base and J lost 3, with 9 bases in between. The CDR3 protein is CASSLGPGDYGYTF. The CDR3 nucleotides read TGTGCCAGCAGCTTAGGGCCAGGGGACTATGGCTACACCTTC. The full variable domain, its missing parts supplied by reference TRBV7-6 and TRBJ1-2, is GAGVSQSPRYKVTKRGQDVALRCDPISGHVSLYWYRQALGQGPEFLTYFNYEAQQDKSGLPNDRFSAERPEGSISTLTIQRTEQRDSAMYRCASSLGPGDYGYTFGSGTRLTVV.

The chain employs TRBV18 and TRBJ1-2, with D hard to call. The germline V gene encodes CDR1 KGHSH and CDR2 LQKENI. Trimming cost V 2 bases and J 2 bases, with 12 bases left between them. The CDR3 consists of 15 residues. CDR3 amino acids: CASSPGPAPNYGYTF. CDR3 nucleotides: TGTGCCAGCTCACCAGGGCCGGCCCCGAACTATGGCTACACCTTC.

J is TRBJ2-7 and V is TRBV27, with D perhaps TRBD1 (6 bases). Per germline, CDR1 MNHEY and CDR2 SMNVEV (reference sequence). The CDR3 is 16 amino acids. Trimming left V 3 bases short and J 2 bases short, with 17 bases between. Written as DNA, the CDR3 is TGTGCCAGCAGTTTTATCACCCCGGGACAAGCCTACGAGCAGTACTTC. Residues: CASSFITPGQAYEQYF.

As DNA, the CDR3 is TGTGCCAGCAATAATCAGGAGAACACTGAAGCTTTCTTT. This gives the protein CASNNQENTEAFF. The V call is TRBV9, the J call TRBJ1-1; no firm D call. This CDR3 is 13 amino acids long. Germline CDR1 SGDLS, CDR2 YYNGEE. Between the trimmed V and J ends, which lost 6 bases and 1 base, there was a span of 10 bases.

As DNA, the CDR3 is TGTGCCAGCAGCCCTAGCCGGCCGAACACTGAAGCTTTCTTT. This encodes CASSPSRPNTEAFF. The rearrangement joins TRBV6-5 to TRBJ1-1, with D uncertain. The germline CDR1 and CDR2 sequences are MNHEY and SVGAGI. Trimming shortened V by 6 bases and J by 1 base, and 12 bases separated the two germline ends. CDR3 length: 14 residues.

The rearrangement joins TRBV7-2 to TRBJ2-5; 13 bases are shared with TRBD2. Matching the DNA end better, TRBJ2-7 makes the J call doubtful. The CDR3 is 16 amino acids. The germline gives CDR1 SGHTA, CDR2 FQGNSA. CDR3 residues: CASSPGGLAGMYEQYF. The CDR3 nucleotides are TGTGCCAGCAGCCCCGGGGGACTAGCGGGGATGTACGAGCAGTACTTC.

The J gene is TRBJ1-1, the V gene TRBV7-8; D is unresolved. The CDR3 has 14 amino acids. Germline assignment: CDR1 SGHVS and CDR2 FQNEAQ. The V end lost 5 bases, the J end lost 1 base, and 11 bases lay between the germline ends. CDR3 loop: CASSTVAANTEAFF. DNA of the CDR3: TGTGCCAGCAGCACAGTAGCGGCGAACACTGAAGCTTTCTTT.

The chain uses TRBV2 and TRBJ2-7; D may be TRBD1 (5 bases). Germline-derived CDR1 and CDR2 are SNHLY and FYNNEI. This CDR3 comprises 14 residues. Trimming cost V 6 bases and J 12 bases, with 24 bases left between them. The DNA for the CDR3 is TGTGCCAGCAGCGCTCTGTTGGACACCGGTCTGAGGTACTTC. Amino acids: CASSALLDTGLRYF.

V is TRBV7-3 and J is TRBJ1-1; 7 nucleotides match TRBD1. V lost 5 bases, J lost 9 bases, and 9 bases stayed unmatched. CDR3 size: 13 residues. The germline CDR1 and CDR2 sequences are SGHTA and FQGTGA. CDR3 loop: CASSPSTGTKAFF. The CDR3 DNA reads as TGTGCCAGCAGCCCTTCGACAGGGACGAAAGCTTTCTTT.

The chain employs TRBV10-3 and TRBJ2-2; no clear D gene. The germline gives CDR1 ENHRY, CDR2 SYGVKD. Deletions cut 2 bases from V and 10 bases from J, with 11 bases between. The CDR3 contains 13 residues. The CDR3 nucleotides are TGTGCCATCAGTGAGGAACCCTCAGTGGAGCTGTTTTTT. Translating it yields CAISEEPSVELFF.

V and J are TRBV27 and TRBJ2-3, with 10 positions matching TRBD2. Germline CDR1 MNHEY, CDR2 SMNVEV (reference sequence). V was pared by 5 bases and J by 1 base, with 6 bases of the junction left unmatched. The CDR3 contains 16 residues. This CDR3 is CASSPTGTSGTDTQYF. The CDR3 nucleotides read TGTGCCAGCAGTCCAACCGGGACTAGCGGCACAGATACGCAGTATTTT.

The chain links TRBV7-2 to TRBJ2-7; D unresolved. Germline-derived CDR1 and CDR2 are SGHTA and FQGNSA. Trimming left V 3 bases short and J 5 bases short, with 11 bases between. There are 13 residues in the CDR3. The CDR3 spells CASSFSRIHEQYF. CDR3 coding DNA: TGTGCCAGCAGCTTCTCTAGGATCCACGAGCAGTACTTC.